This section outlines one T cell receptor beta chain sequence together with its context. Its antigen is not identified. The germline V and J ends were trimmed by 1 base and 3 bases, with 7 bases remaining between them. Germline loops: CDR1 SGHNT, CDR2 YYREEE (reference sequence). The CDR3 consists of 14 residues. The sample belongs to a study of STAT5B mutations in CD4+ large granular lymphocyte leukemia. The survey-level immunoSEQ assay was used. As handled by the study authors: A productive frequency of 2.59 x 10-5 was the lowest detectable. Assay: immunoSEQ multiplex PCR; the TCRdb copy retains only in-frame clones and omits some. V, J and clone size derive from that table, while D and trimming were established from the DNA sequence. The table lists more than 40,000 clones, about 80% of them singletons. Study-level findings and limits: No patients shared main leukemic clonotypes, though about 25% appeared at low frequency elsewhere.

V gene TRBV5-4 combines with J gene TRBJ1-4; D gene unclear. The TCR comes from a human donor in good health. The sample comprised CD4+ T cells from blood buffy coats. CDR3 DNA: TGTGCCAGCAGCTTGACTGGGGCTAATGAAAAACTGTTTTTT. The encoded protein is CASSLTGANEKLFF. Drawing the rest from reference TRBV5-4 and TRBJ1-4, the complete variable domain is ETGVTQSPTHLIKTRGQQVTLRCSSQSGHNTVSWYQQALGQGPQFIFQYYREEENGRGNFPPRFSGLQFPNYSSELNVNALELDDSALYLCASSLTGANEKLFFGSGTQLSVL.